This T cell receptor beta chain was obtained from a study of T cell changes during pregnancy in multiple sclerosis. TCRdb's table, derived via immunoSEQ multiplex PCR, lists solely in-frame clones and lacks some. Of more than 55,000 clones listed, approximately 90% are singletons. V was clipped by 2 bases and J by 7 bases; unmatched bases: 7. CDR1 and CDR2 from the germline V gene are MDHEN and SYDVKM. The CDR3 is 15 residues long. V gene TRBV28 combines with J gene TRBJ1-2; 10 bases are shared with TRBD1. The source was peripheral blood, collected in the first trimester of pregnancy. The sequence was obtained from a female donor in good health, enrolled as a control in a pregnancy study. CDR3: CASSLLTGGGGGYTF. DNA of the CDR3: TGTGCCAGCAGTTTACTGACAGGGGGCGGAGGTGGCTACACCTTC.